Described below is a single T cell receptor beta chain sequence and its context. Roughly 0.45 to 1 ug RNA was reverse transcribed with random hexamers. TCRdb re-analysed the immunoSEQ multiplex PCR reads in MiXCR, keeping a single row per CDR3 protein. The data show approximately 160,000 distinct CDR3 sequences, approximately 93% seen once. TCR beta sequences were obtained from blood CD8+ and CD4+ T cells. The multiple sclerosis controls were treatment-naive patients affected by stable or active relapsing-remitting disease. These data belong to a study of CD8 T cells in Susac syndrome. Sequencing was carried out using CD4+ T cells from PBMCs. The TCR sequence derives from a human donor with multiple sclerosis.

CDR3 sequence: CASSAGGDEQFF. CDR3 DNA: TGTGCCAGCAGCGCAGGGGGCGATGAGCAGTTCTTC. The V and J genes are TRBV9 and TRBJ2-1; TRBD1 matches 8 bases. Germline V gene data show CDR1 as SGDLS and CDR2 as YYNGEE. With V trimmed by 3 bases and J by 8 bases, 1 base remained unmatched. The CDR3 is 12 amino acids. Full variable domain (outside the CDR3, taken from reference TRBV9 and TRBJ2-1): DSGVTQTPKHLITATGQRVTLRCSPRSGDLSVYWYQQSLDQGLQFLIQYYNGEERAKGNILERFSAQQFPDLHSELNLSSLELGDSALYFCASSAGGDEQFFGPGTRLTVL.